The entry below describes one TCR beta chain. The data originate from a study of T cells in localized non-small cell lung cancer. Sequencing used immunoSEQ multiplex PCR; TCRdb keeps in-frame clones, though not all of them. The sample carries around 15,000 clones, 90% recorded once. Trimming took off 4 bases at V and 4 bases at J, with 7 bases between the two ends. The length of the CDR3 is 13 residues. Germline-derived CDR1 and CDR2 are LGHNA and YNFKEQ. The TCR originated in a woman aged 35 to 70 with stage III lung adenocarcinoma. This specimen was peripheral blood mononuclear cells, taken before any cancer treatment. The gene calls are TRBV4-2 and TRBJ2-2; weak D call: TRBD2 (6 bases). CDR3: CASSLGGTGELFF. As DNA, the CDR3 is TGTGCCAGCAGCCTCGGGGGCACCGGGGAGCTGTTTTTT.